This is a list of T cell receptor beta chains from one sample in a study of blood T cell repertoires in COVID-19. Profiled with immunoSEQ multiplex PCR; TCRdb holds only in-frame clones, not every one. This table holds about 240,000 clones, roughly 87% found once. Sample: peripheral blood. These receptor sequences come from a man between 60 and 70 years old who had recovered from COVID-19. Both conserved end residues are part of each CDR3. The D gene is left open where the match is weak. Not every row has a clone size; where given, it reads once, few, many or a size class.

clone_size d_call j_call v_call cdr3_nt cdr3_aa
. . TRBJ1-2 TRBV6-5 TGTGCCAGCAGTTACTCGAAGGGAGGGGGTGGCTACACCTTC CASSYSKGGGGYTF
. TRBD2 TRBJ2-3 TRBV10-1 TGCGCCAGCGCGGGGGGGCATGCAGATACGCAGTATTTT CASAGGHADTQYF
. TRBD1 TRBJ1-2 TRBV2 TGTGCCAGCAGAATGGACAGGGGCTATGGCTACACCTTC CASRMDRGYGYTF
once TRBD2 TRBJ2-2 TRBV10-2 TGCGCCAGCAGTGAGGGGAGAGCGGGGGGAAGGGCCGGGGAGCTGTTTTTT CASSEGRAGGRAGELFF
. . TRBJ2-3 TRBV6-1 TGTGCCAGCAGTGAAGCGCTTGTGGGGGGGCAAGATACGCAGTATTTT CASSEALVGGQDTQYF
few . TRBJ1-5 TRBV6-5 TGTGCCAGCAGTTACAGGGTGGAGGATCAGCCCCAGCATTTT CASSYRVEDQPQHF
once TRBD2 TRBJ2-5 TRBV2 TGTGCCAGCAGCCTACGACTAGCGGGGGGCCCCCAGGGTGCAGAGACCCAGTACTTC CASSLRLAGGPQGAETQYF
. TRBD1 TRBJ1-2 TRBV2 TGTGCCAAGACAGGGGGCTATGGCTACACCTTC CAKTGGYGYTF
. TRBD2 TRBJ2-7 TRBV5-1 TGCGCCAGCAGCAGAACTAGCGGGGGGCTTGAGCAGTACTTC CASSRTSGGLEQYF
. TRBD1 TRBJ1-2 TRBV7-2 TGTGCCAGCAGCTTAATGGGACAGGCTAACTATGGCTACACCTTC CASSLMGQANYGYTF
few . TRBJ1-6 TRBV2 TGTGCCAGCAGTGTGGACAGAGGTAATTCACCCCTCCACTTT CASSVDRGNSPLHF
. TRBD1 TRBJ1-4 TRBV7-6 TGTGCCAGCAGCTTAGGTCCGGACAGGTTCAATGAAAAACTGTTTTTT CASSLGPDRFNEKLFF
. TRBD1 TRBJ1-5 TRBV4-1 TGCGCCAGCAGCCCCACCGGGACAGGGGAGGGCAATCAGCCCCAGCATTTT CASSPTGTGEGNQPQHF
. . TRBJ2-2 TRBV7-9 TGTGCCAGCAGCTTAGACGGCGGGTTTGGCGGGGAGCTGTTTTTT CASSLDGGFGGELFF
. TRBD1 TRBJ2-2 TRBV5-1 TGCGCCAGCACCGGACAGGGAAACACCGGGGAGCTGTTTTTT CASTGQGNTGELFF
once . TRBJ1-5 TRBV18 TGTGCCAGCTCACCCTCCATCGGTGTCCTCAATCAGCCCCAGCATTTT CASSPSIGVLNQPQHF
. . TRBJ1-5 TRBV18 TGTGCCAGCTCACCGTCGGCAGGGCGACAGGCCAGCAATCAGCCCCAGCATTTT CASSPSAGRQASNQPQHF
. TRBD1 TRBJ2-3 TRBV9 TGTGCCAGCAGCGCCCAAACAGGGGGCCCGGATACGCAGTATTTT CASSAQTGGPDTQYF
. TRBD1 TRBJ1-2 TRBV7-2 TGTGCCAGCAGCTCTTGGGGACAGGCCCGTAGCTACACCTTC CASSSWGQARSYTF
. TRBD1 TRBJ1-2 TRBV4-1 TGCGCCAGCAGCCAAGGGACAGGCCATAACTATGGCTACACCTTC CASSQGTGHNYGYTF
. TRBD2 TRBJ2-7 TRBV14 TGTGCCAGCAGCCGGGGGACTAGCGGGGGGCCCTACGAGCAGTACTTC CASSRGTSGGPYEQYF
. . TRBJ1-4 TRBV5-6 TGTGCCAGCAGCTCCCCGTTTGGAGGTAGAGGGTATGAAAAACTGTTTTTT CASSSPFGGRGYEKLFF
. TRBD2 TRBJ2-2 TRBV4-2 TGTGCCAGCAGCCAAGATAGACTAGCGGGGAACACCGGGGAGCTGTTTTTT CASSQDRLAGNTGELFF
few . TRBJ1-6 TRBV6-2/TRBV6-3 TGTGCCAGCAGCGAACGGAGGGCCAGGTTGGGTTCACCCCTCCACTTT CASSERRARLGSPLHF
. TRBD2 TRBJ2-7 TRBV27 TGTGCCAGCAGTTTATCGGGGGGACTAGCGGGGGCCTACGAGCAGTACTTC CASSLSGGLAGAYEQYF
. TRBD2 TRBJ2-3 TRBV6-4 TGTGCCAGCAGTCCCATTGGGCGGGGGAGCACAGATACGCAGTATTTT CASSPIGRGSTDTQYF
. TRBD2 TRBJ2-1 TRBV5-4 TGTGCCAGCAGCTCGGTCTGGACTAGGAATGAGCAGTTCTTC CASSSVWTRNEQFF
. . TRBJ2-2 TRBV9 TGTGCCAGCAGCCCAGGGAAACTCACCGGGGAGCTGTTTTTT CASSPGKLTGELFF
many . TRBJ2-6 TRBV19 TGTGCCAGTAGTAACAGCCACCCCGGGGCCAACGTCCTGACTTTC CASSNSHPGANVLTF
once TRBD2 TRBJ2-2 TRBV20-1 TGCAGTGCTAGTTTAGCGGGGACGGGCACCGGGGAGCTGTTTTTT CSASLAGTGTGELFF
once TRBD1 TRBJ1-4 TRBV2 TGTGCCAGCAGTTCGGGACAGGGCAGGGATGAAAAACTGTTTTTT CASSSGQGRDEKLFF
. . TRBJ1-2 TRBV18 TGTGCCAGCTCACCCGATAGCAACTATGGCTACACCTTC CASSPDSNYGYTF
. . TRBJ1-1 TRBV10-3 TGTGCCATCAGTGAGTCACATGAAGCTTTCTTT CAISESHEAFF
. . TRBJ2-4 TRBV28 TGTGCCAGCAGCCTCACGGGTGCCAAAAACATTCAGTACTTC CASSLTGAKNIQYF
. TRBD1 TRBJ2-6 TRBV5-4 TGTGCCAGCAGCCCCAAACCGGGACAGGGAGCTGGGGCCAACGTCCTGACTTTC CASSPKPGQGAGANVLTF
. . TRBJ2-5 TRBV18 TGTGCCAGCTCACCACCAACAACCCGCGAGACCCAGTACTTC CASSPPTTRETQYF
once TRBD1 TRBJ1-2 TRBV19 TGTGCCAGTACTCTACTGGGACAGGGGTATGGCTACACCTTC CASTLLGQGYGYTF
. . TRBJ2-7 TRBV18 TGTGCCAGCTCACCCCTTGGGGGCCCCTCCGGCTACGAGCAGTACTTC CASSPLGGPSGYEQYF
. . TRBJ1-5 TRBV19 TGTGCCAGTACCCCCAGTAGCAATCAGCCCCAGCATTTT CASTPSSNQPQHF
. . TRBJ1-6 TRBV9 TGTGCCAGCAGCGTAGACGGGAATTCACCCCTCCACTTT CASSVDGNSPLHF
. TRBD1 TRBJ1-4 TRBV14 TGTGCCAGCAGCCAAGACCCTACCGGGACAGGGGATGAGCTGATTTTT CASSQDPTGTGDELIF
. . TRBJ2-2 TRBV7-9 TGTGCCAGCAGCTCCATATTAACGACGGGGTTGAACACCGGGGAGCTGTTTTTT CASSSILTTGLNTGELFF
. . TRBJ1-6 TRBV4-1 TGCGCCAGCAGCCAGACGGTGGGGCAATATAATTCACCCCTCCACTTT CASSQTVGQYNSPLHF
. . TRBJ2-2 TRBV5-1 TGCGCCAGCAGCTTGAATTTTCAGCGGTTCGCCGGGGAGCTGTTTTTT CASSLNFQRFAGELFF
. . TRBJ2-5 TRBV5-1 TGCGCCAGCAGCTTCTTTTTCAGCGGAGGGAGTCAAGAGACCCAGTACTTC CASSFFFSGGSQETQYF
. . TRBJ2-3 TRBV19 TGTGCCAGTAGTCATGGCAGTGGCACAGATACGCAGTATTTT CASSHGSGTDTQYF
once . TRBJ1-5 TRBV19 TGTGCCAGTAGTCCAATCAGGGATTCCAATCAGCCCCAGCATTTT CASSPIRDSNQPQHF
. TRBD1 TRBJ1-3 TRBV6-5 TGTGCCAGCCGACGGGACAGCCTAACTGGAAACACCATATATTTT CASRRDSLTGNTIYF
. . TRBJ2-3 TRBV9 TGTGCCAGCAGCGCAGACAGTTATACGCAGTATTTT CASSADSYTQYF
. . TRBJ1-2 TRBV19 TGTGCCAGTAGTATAGATCAACAGGCAGGGCACGGCTACACCTTC CASSIDQQAGHGYTF
. . TRBJ2-3 TRBV5-1 TGCGCCAGCAGCTCGGGGGATAGCACAGATACGCAGTATTTT CASSSGDSTDTQYF
. . TRBJ2-7 TRBV5-6 TGTGCCAGCACAATGGGGGGTTCAGCCGAGCAGTACTTC CASTMGGSAEQYF
. TRBD1 TRBJ1-1 TRBV2 TGTGCCAGCATACGGGACAGGAGGAACACTGAAGCTTTCTTT CASIRDRRNTEAFF
. . TRBJ1-3 TRBV21-1 TGTGCCAGCAGCAGGGGAGCGGGGGGGCCGGGATCCGGAAACACCATATATTTT CASSRGAGGPGSGNTIYF